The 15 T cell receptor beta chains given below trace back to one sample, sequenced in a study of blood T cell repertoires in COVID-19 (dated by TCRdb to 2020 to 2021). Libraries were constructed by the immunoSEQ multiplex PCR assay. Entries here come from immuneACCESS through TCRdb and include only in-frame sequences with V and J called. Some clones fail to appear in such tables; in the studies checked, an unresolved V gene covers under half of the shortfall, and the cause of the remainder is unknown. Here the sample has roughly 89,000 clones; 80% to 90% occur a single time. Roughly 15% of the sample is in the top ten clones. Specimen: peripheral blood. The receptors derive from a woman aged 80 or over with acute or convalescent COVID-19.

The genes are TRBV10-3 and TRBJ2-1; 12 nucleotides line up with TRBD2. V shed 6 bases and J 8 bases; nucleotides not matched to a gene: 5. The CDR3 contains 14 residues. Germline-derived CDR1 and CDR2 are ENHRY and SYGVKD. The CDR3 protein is CAIRTSGGGYEQFF. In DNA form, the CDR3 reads TGTGCCATCAGGACTAGCGGGGGAGGCTATGAGCAGTTCTTC.

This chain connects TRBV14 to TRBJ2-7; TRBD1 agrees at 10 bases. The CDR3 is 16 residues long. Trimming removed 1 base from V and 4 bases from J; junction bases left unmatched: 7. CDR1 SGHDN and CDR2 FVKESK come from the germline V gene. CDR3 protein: CASSQGQTGGSYEQYF. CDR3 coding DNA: TGTGCCAGCAGCCAAGGTCAGACAGGGGGCAGTTACGAGCAGTACTTC.

This CDR3 reads CASSLGQGGTGELFF. CDR3 sequence (DNA): TGTGCCAGCAGCTTAGGGCAGGGAGGAACCGGGGAGCTGTTTTTT. The V call is TRBV7-6, the J call TRBJ2-2; weak D call: TRBD2 (6 bases). This CDR3 has 15 amino acids. Germline loops: CDR1 SGHVS, CDR2 FNYEAQ. The V and J ends lost 1 base and 5 bases respectively, with 11 bases between them.

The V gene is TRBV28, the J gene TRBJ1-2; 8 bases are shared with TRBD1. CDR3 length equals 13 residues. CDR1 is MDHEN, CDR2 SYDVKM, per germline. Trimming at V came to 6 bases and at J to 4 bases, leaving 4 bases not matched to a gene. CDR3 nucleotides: TGTGCCAGCAGGCCGGGACAGGTCTATGGCTACACCTTC. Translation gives CASRPGQVYGYTF.

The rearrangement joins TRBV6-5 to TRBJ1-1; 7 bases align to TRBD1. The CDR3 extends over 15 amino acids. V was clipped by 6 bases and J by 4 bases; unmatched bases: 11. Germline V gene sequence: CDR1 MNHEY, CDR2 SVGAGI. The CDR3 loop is CASSSITGVGTEAFF. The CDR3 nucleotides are TGTGCCAGCAGCTCTATAACAGGGGTGGGCACTGAAGCTTTCTTT.

The DNA for the CDR3 is TGTGCCAGCAGGGACGGGGTCACAGATACGCAGTATTTT. This gives the protein CASRDGVTDTQYF. The V and J genes are TRBV2 and TRBJ2-3; a possible D gene is TRBD2 (5 bases). Germline V CDR1 and CDR2: SNHLY, FYNNEI. The CDR3 runs to 13 residues. V lost 6 bases and J lost 2, with 9 bases in between.

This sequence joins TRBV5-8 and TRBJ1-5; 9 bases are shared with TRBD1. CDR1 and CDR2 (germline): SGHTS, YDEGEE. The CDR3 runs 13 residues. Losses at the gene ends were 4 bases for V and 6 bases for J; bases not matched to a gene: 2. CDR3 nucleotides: TGTGCCAGCAGCAGGGACAGGGTTCAGCCCCAGCATTTT. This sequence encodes CASSRDRVQPQHF.

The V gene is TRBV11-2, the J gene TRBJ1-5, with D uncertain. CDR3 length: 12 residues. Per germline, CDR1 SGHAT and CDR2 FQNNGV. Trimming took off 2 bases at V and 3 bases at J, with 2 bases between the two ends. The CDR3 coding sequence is TGTGCCAGCAGCTTACTCAATCAGCCCCAGCATTTT. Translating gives CASSLLNQPQHF.

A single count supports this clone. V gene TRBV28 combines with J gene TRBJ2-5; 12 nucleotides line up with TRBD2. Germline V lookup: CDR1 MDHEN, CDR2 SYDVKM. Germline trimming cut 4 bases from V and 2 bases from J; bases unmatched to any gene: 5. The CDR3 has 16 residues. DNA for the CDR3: TGTGCCAGCAGTTCCCCTAGCGGGGGGGCACAAGAGACCCAGTACTTC. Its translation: CASSSPSGGAQETQYF.

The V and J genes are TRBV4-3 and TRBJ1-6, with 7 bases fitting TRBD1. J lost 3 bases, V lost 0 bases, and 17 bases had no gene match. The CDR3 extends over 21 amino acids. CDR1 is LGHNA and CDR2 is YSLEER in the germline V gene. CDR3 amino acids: CASSQDLGGTESLFYNSPLHF. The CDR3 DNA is TGCGCCAGCAGCCAAGATCTGGGCGGGACAGAAAGCCTATTCTATAATTCACCCCTCCACTTT.

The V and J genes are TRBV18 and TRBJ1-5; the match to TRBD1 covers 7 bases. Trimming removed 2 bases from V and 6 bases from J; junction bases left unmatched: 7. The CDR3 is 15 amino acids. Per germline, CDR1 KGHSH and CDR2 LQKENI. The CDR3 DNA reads TGTGCCAGCTCACCATTGGGGCAGGGGGGTCAGCCCCAGCATTTT. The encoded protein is CASSPLGQGGQPQHF.

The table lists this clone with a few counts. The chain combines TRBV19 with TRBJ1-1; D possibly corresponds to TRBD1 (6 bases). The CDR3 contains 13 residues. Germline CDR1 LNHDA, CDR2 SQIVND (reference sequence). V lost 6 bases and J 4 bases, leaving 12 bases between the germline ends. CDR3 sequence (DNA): TGTGCCAGTAGCACCACAGGGTCCACTGAAGCTTTCTTT. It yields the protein CASSTTGSTEAFF.

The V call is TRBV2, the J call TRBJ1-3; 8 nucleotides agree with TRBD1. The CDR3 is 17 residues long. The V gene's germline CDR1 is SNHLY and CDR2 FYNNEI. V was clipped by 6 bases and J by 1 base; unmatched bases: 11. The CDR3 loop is CASRGQELLFSGNTIYF. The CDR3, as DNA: TGTGCCAGCAGGGGACAGGAGCTACTCTTTTCTGGAAACACCATATATTTT.

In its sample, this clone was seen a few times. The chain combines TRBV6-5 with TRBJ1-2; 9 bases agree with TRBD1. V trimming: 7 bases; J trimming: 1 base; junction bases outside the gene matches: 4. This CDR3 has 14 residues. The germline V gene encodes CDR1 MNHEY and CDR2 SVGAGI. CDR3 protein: CASTTGGNNYGYTF. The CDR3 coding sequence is TGTGCCAGCACAACAGGGGGCAATAACTATGGCTACACCTTC.

CDR3 residues: CASSLSRGVRDTQYF. In DNA, the CDR3 is TGTGCCAGCAGTTTGAGTAGAGGAGTAAGAGATACGCAGTATTTT. V is TRBV28 and J is TRBJ2-3; D unresolved. The germline V gene has CDR1 MDHEN and CDR2 SYDVKM. V dropped 3 bases and J dropped 5 bases, with 15 bases sitting between them. The CDR3 loop spans 15 amino acids.